Described below is a single T cell receptor (beta chain) sequence and its context. Its antigen is unknown. The data originate from a study of T cell responses to AZD1222 COVID-19 vaccine. Points from the study as a whole: A mostly white British donor set with more females was recruited, and clonal diversity was possibly underestimated.

The table came from immunoSEQ multiplex PCR; TCRdb's copy has only in-frame clones and leaves some out. The sample records just over 20,000 clones, approximately 86% being singletons. Germline CDR1 SQVTM, CDR2 ANQGSEA. The CDR3 extends over 12 amino acids. Trimming shortened V by 5 bases and J by 7 bases, and 14 bases separated the two germline ends. The sequence derives from an adult in good health. V usage is TRBV29-1 and J usage is TRBJ1-1, with D maybe TRBD1 (6 bases). This specimen consisted of peripheral blood, obtained on day 0 of AZD1222 vaccination. The CDR3 reads CSVPDRNLEAFF. CDR3 coding DNA: TGCAGCGTTCCCGACAGGAACCTTGAAGCTTTCTTT.